This TCR beta chain was documented in a study of T cells in Graves' hyperthyroidism and ophthalmopathy. The study, taken as a whole, reports: Ophthalmopathy could be told apart from stable hyperthyroidism with a 13 V-J model.

With 0 bases removed from V and 5 bases from J, the gap between germline ends came to 10 bases. The CDR3 is 14 residues long. From germline, CDR1 is SNHLY and CDR2 FYNNEI. RNA transcripts yielded amplified TCR beta CDR3 regions. TCR CDR3 underwent first-round RT-PCR with the HTBI primer set. From the multiplex PCR reads, TCRdb called clonotypes with MiXCR, one entry per CDR3 protein. The data show 560,000 or so distinct CDR3 sequences, 35% to 55% seen once. There are a few counts of this clonotype. Its antigen is currently unknown. The hyperthyroidism patients had all been newly diagnosed, and their disease duration was under 2 months. Their ages ranged from 18 to 65 years.

The V and J genes are TRBV2 and TRBJ2-5, with D perhaps TRBD1 or TRBD2 (5 bases each). The specimen sequenced was peripheral blood or thyroid tissue (not recorded which). The clonotype was recovered from a woman younger than 30 with Graves' hyperthyroidism. The CDR3 bases are TGTGCCAGCAGTGAAGCCAGATGGGGGGAGACCCAGTACTTC. This translates into CASSEARWGETQYF.